This T cell receptor beta chain was captured in a study of blood T cell repertoires in COVID-19. Measured with immunoSEQ multiplex PCR; TCRdb has only the in-frame clones, and not every one. The sample has roughly 68,000 clones; 90% are singletons. This clonotype was sampled from a woman at least 80 years old with active COVID-19. Input material: peripheral blood.

CDR3 in amino acids: CASSLLADQPQHF. CDR3 nucleotides: TGTGCCAGCAGCTTATTGGCAGATCAGCCCCAGCATTTT. J is TRBJ1-5 and V is TRBV7-3; D is undetermined. The CDR3 spans 13 residues. The V gene's germline CDR1 is SGHTA and CDR2 FQGTGA. V lost 2 bases, J lost 5 bases, and 7 bases lay in between. The full variable domain, in which reference TRBV7-3 and TRBJ1-5 provide the parts outside the CDR3, is GAGVSQTPSNKVTEKGKYVELRCDPISGHTALYWYRQSLGQGPEFLIYFQGTGAADDSGLPNDRFFAVRPEGSVSTLKIQRTERGDSAVYLCASSLLADQPQHFGDGTRLSIL.